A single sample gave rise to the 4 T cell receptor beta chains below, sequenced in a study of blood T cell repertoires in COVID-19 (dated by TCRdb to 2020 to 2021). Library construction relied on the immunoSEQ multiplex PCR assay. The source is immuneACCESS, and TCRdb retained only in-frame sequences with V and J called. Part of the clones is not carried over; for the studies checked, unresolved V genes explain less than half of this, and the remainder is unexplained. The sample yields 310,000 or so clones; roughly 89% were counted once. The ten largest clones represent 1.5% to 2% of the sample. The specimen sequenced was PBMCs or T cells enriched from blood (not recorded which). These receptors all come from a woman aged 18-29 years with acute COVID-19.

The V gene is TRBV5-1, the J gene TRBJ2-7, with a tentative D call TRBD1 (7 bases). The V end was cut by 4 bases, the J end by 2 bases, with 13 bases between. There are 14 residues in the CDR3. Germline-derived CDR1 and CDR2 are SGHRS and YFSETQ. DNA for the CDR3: TGCGCCAGCAGCCGGGGGACAGCGACCTACGAGCAGTACTTC. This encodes CASSRGTATYEQYF.

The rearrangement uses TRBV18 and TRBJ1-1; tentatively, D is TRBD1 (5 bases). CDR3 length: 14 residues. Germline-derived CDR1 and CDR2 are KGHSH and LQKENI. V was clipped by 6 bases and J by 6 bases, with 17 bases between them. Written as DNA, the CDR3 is TGTGCCAGCTCTGTAGGGGTAACCGGCGCTGAAGCTTTCTTT. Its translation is CASSVGVTGAEAFF.

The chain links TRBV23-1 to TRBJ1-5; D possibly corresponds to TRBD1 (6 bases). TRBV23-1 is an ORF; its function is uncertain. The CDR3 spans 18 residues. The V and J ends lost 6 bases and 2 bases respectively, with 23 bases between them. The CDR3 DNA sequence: TGCGCCAGCAGATCCGGCCCGGGCCAGGGGAAGGGCAATCAGCCCCAGCATTTT. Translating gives CASRSGPGQGKGNQPQHF.

The CDR3 sequence is CASSGRDGDEETQYF. The CDR3 nucleotides read TGTGCCAGCAGCGGTCGAGATGGAGATGAGGAGACCCAGTACTTC. The chain couples TRBV3-1 (or the pseudogene TRBV3-2) to TRBJ2-5; unclear D gene. V shed 5 bases and J shed 5 bases, with 18 bases lying between them. The length of the CDR3 is 15 residues. Per the germline V gene, CDR1 is LGHDT and CDR2 is YNNKEL (reference sequence).